This T cell receptor beta chain was recovered during a study of tumor-infiltrating lymphocytes in primary liver carcinoma. General study points: No comparison of CD4+ and CD8+ repertoires was made, since the samples were bulk unsorted.

As concerns this clonotype: Its antigen remains unknown. The junction shows a germline mismatch at one end, possibly a read error.

Unsorted whole blood yielded blood RNA, and germline DNA was extracted as well. cDNA specific to TCR beta was made from about 550 ng of total RNA, with a constant-region primer employed for priming. Slightly modified ARM-PCR, run as three nested multiplex PCR rounds, produced the TCR beta libraries. The first two PCR rounds, around 10 cycles each, used TRBV1-TRBV30 forward primers and a C-beta reverse primer. MiXCR, run by TCRdb on the multiplex PCR reads, gives a single entry per CDR3 protein. Of 330,000 or so distinct CDR3 sequences listed, almost 65% are singletons. The germline V gene encodes CDR1 ENHRY and CDR2 SYGVKD. This CDR3 is built from 14 residues.

The specimen was peripheral blood. The origin of this receptor is a man aged 40-49 years with primary liver carcinoma and hepatitis B virus infection. The chain couples TRBV10-3 to TRBJ1-5; D is ambiguous. The CDR3 is CAISEYDGDQPQHF. CDR3 in DNA: TGTGCCATCAGTGAGTATGATGGCGATCAGCCCCAGCACTTT.